One sample yielded the 18 T cell receptor beta chains listed below, sequenced in a study of blood T cell repertoires in COVID-19. Using immunoSEQ multiplex PCR, the repertoire was profiled, and TCRdb retains in-frame clones only, with some absent. The sample carries roughly 340,000 clones, about 90% recorded once. Source material: PBMCs or T cells enriched from blood (not recorded which). Receptor source: a man aged 40-50 years in a cohort exposed to, infected with or recovered from COVID-19 (not recorded which).

This clone was detected a few times. This chain links TRBV10-3 with TRBJ2-3; 13 nucleotides match TRBD2. V shed 11 bases and J 6 bases; nucleotides not matched to a gene: 11. The germline V gene has CDR1 ENHRY and CDR2 SYGVKD. The CDR3 is 15 residues long. CDR3 coding DNA: TGTGCCTCACGACTAGCGGGAGGACTAACGGATACGCAGTATTTT. Translating it yields CASRLAGGLTDTQYF.

The chain links TRBV18 to TRBJ2-7, with D possibly TRBD2 on 6 matching bases. With 4 bases removed from V and 2 bases from J, the gap between germline ends came to 12 bases. The CDR3 has 14 amino acids. From germline, CDR1 is KGHSH and CDR2 LQKENI. The CDR3 sequence: CASSRGDGTYEQYF. The CDR3 DNA reads as TGTGCCAGCTCACGGGGGGACGGAACCTACGAGCAGTACTTC. Drawing the rest from reference TRBV18 and TRBJ2-7, the complete variable domain is NAGVMQNPRHLVRRRGQEARLRCSPMKGHSHVYWYRQLPEEGLKFMVYLQKENIIDESGMPKERFSAEFPKEGPSILRIQQVVRGDSAAYFCASSRGDGTYEQYFGPGTRLTVT.

The J gene is TRBJ2-7, the V gene TRBV27; 11 bases fit TRBD2. Germline V gene sequence: CDR1 MNHEY, CDR2 SMNVEV (reference sequence). V was pared by 5 bases and J by 4 bases, with 10 bases of the junction left unmatched. The CDR3 extends over 16 amino acids. The CDR3 is CASSRGLAGKRYEQYF. For the CDR3, the DNA is TGTGCCAGCAGTCGAGGACTAGCGGGTAAGAGATACGAGCAGTACTTC.

The V call is TRBV14, the J call TRBJ2-1; the D gene is possibly TRBD2 (6 bases). CDR1 and CDR2 (germline): SGHDN, FVKESK. Trimming took off 4 bases at V and 9 bases at J, with 19 bases between the two ends. This CDR3 has 15 amino acids. The CDR3 coding sequence is TGTGCCAGCAGCCCAGGGATTAGGTTGGGAGGTGAGCAGTTCTTC. This gives the protein CASSPGIRLGGEQFF. The variable domain in full, completed from reference TRBV14 and TRBJ2-1, reads EAGVTQFPSHSVIEKGQTVTLRCDPISGHDNLYWYRRVMGKEIKFLLHFVKESKQDESGMPNNRFLAERTGGTYSTLKVQPAELEDSGVYFCASSPGIRLGGEQFFGPGTRLTVL.

V usage is TRBV7-9 and J usage is TRBJ1-4; 11 bases line up with TRBD1. CDR3 length: 16 amino acids. The V gene's germline CDR1 is SEHNR and CDR2 FQNEAQ (reference sequence). Trimming cost V 3 bases and J 1 base; bases outside gene matches: 1. CDR3 in amino acids: CASSLDRGQTNEKLFF. In DNA, the CDR3 is TGTGCCAGCAGCTTGGACAGGGGGCAAACTAATGAAAAACTGTTTTTT.

J is TRBJ2-7 and V is TRBV12-5; D remains ambiguous. In germline, CDR1 is LGHNT, CDR2 FRNRAP. The CDR3 runs to 15 residues. V dropped 0 bases and J dropped 2 bases, with 11 bases sitting between them. The CDR3 is CASGLVLGGTYEQYF. In DNA, the CDR3 is TGTGCTAGTGGTTTGGTACTCGGCGGAACCTACGAGCAGTACTTC.

The chain employs TRBV20-1 and TRBJ1-5; the match to TRBD1 covers 11 bases. The CDR3 contains 15 residues. Germline trimming cut 3 bases from V and 6 bases from J; bases unmatched to any gene: 7. CDR1 is DFQATT, CDR2 SNEGSKA, per germline (reference sequence). The DNA of the CDR3 is TGCAGTGCTAGTGGGGACAGGGGGTTTGGTCAGCCCCAGCATTTT. It specifies CSASGDRGFGQPQHF.

This clone was seen only once. V gene TRBV4-1 combines with J gene TRBJ2-7; 9 nucleotides agree with TRBD1. This CDR3 is built from 15 residues. The germline gives CDR1 MGHRA, CDR2 YSYEKL. After removal of 1 base from V and 6 bases from J, the junction contained 7 bases not matched to a gene. The CDR3 loop reads CASSQAEQGAVEQYF. Here the CDR3 DNA reads TGCGCCAGCAGCCAAGCGGAACAGGGGGCTGTCGAGCAGTACTTC.

The rearrangement joins TRBV28 to TRBJ1-2; unclear D gene. The germline V gene encodes CDR1 MDHEN and CDR2 SYDVKM. This CDR3 is built from 13 residues. V lost 4 bases to trimming and J lost 3 bases, with 9 bases between them. CDR3 DNA sequence: TGTGCCAGCAGTTCTTCCCTCGACTATGGCTACACCTTC. It specifies CASSSSLDYGYTF.

V is TRBV25-1 and J is TRBJ2-7, with D possibly being TRBD1 (6 bases). The length of the CDR3 is 15 residues. Germline CDR1 MGHDK, CDR2 SYGVNS. Trimming took 0 bases from V and 5 from J, leaving 14 bases between them. The CDR3: CASSEYKQGSDEQYF. CDR3 bases: TGTGCCAGCAGTGAATATAAACAGGGAAGTGACGAGCAGTACTTC.

V and J are TRBV10-3 and TRBJ1-6; 7 bases map to TRBD1. Losses at the gene ends were 4 bases for V and 8 bases for J; bases not matched to a gene: 14. The CDR3 runs to 17 residues. Germline CDR1 and CDR2: ENHRY and SYGVKD. This CDR3 is CAISGVLEGTGDSPLHF. The CDR3 coding sequence is TGTGCCATCAGTGGGGTTCTGGAGGGTACAGGGGATTCACCCCTCCACTTT.

This chain links TRBV6-1 with TRBJ2-7, with 8 nucleotides matching TRBD1. The CDR3 spans 15 residues. Germline V lookup: CDR1 MNHNS, CDR2 SASEGT. J gave up 0 bases and V 3 bases, and 4 bases lay outside the gene matches. The CDR3 DNA reads TGTGCCAGCAGTGATGGGACAGGTCCCTCCTACGAGCAGTACTTC. Translation gives CASSDGTGPSYEQYF.

A word on this clone: This same CDR3 is encoded by further DNA sequences in the sample. The CDR3 nucleotides are TGCGCCAGCACGCTAGCTCCGGGACAGGACTACGAGCAGTACTTC. Translating gives CASTLAPGQDYEQYF. The V call is TRBV5-1, the J call TRBJ2-7, with 8 bases matching TRBD1. Germline assignment: CDR1 SGHRS and CDR2 YFSETQ. The trim removed 6 bases at V and 3 bases at J, leaving 11 bases unmatched. The CDR3 runs to 15 residues.

As for this clone: At one of its ends the junction is not consistent with the germline gene, which may arise from a read error. The chain employs TRBV2 and TRBJ2-7; 12 bases align to TRBD2. The germline gives CDR1 SNHLY, CDR2 FYNNEI. The length of the CDR3 is 12 residues. CDR3 bases: TGTGCCAGCAGTAGCACACGGACTAGCGGGGACTTC. Protein: CASSSTRTSGDF.

This chain uses TRBV6-6 with TRBJ1-5, with D uncertain. CDR3 size: 15 residues. The V end lost 0 bases, the J end lost 4 bases, and 10 bases lay between the germline ends. Germline CDR1 reads MNHNY; CDR2 reads SVGAGI (reference sequence). CDR3 in DNA: TGTGCCAGCAGTTACTCACAGCGGAGGAATCAGCCCCAGCATTTT. It encodes CASSYSQRRNQPQHF.

The rearrangement joins TRBV19 to TRBJ2-1, with TRBD2 matching 8 bases. Losses at the gene ends were 4 bases for V and 0 bases for J; bases not matched to a gene: 2. Per the germline V gene, CDR1 is LNHDA and CDR2 is SQIVND (reference sequence). The CDR3 consists of 15 residues. The CDR3 sequence is CASSKSGSSYNEQFF. In nucleotides, the CDR3 is TGTGCCAGTAGTAAAAGCGGGAGCTCCTACAATGAGCAGTTCTTC.

V and J are TRBV1 and TRBJ1-2; no DNA check was done on the table's D call, TRBD1. TRBV1 corresponds to a pseudogene. The CDR3 runs to 15 residues. CDR3: CTSSQGQTGLISYTF. CDR3 nucleotide sequence: TGCACCAGCAGCCAGGGTCAGACAGGCCTCATAAGCTACACCTTC.

This chain links TRBV7-2 with TRBJ2-3; D remains unclear. The CDR3 sequence is 14 residues long. V shed 4 bases and J shed 9 bases, with 17 bases lying between them. Per germline, CDR1 SGHTA and CDR2 FQGNSA. The CDR3 DNA sequence: TGTGCCAGCAGCTCAGACGCCTCAGGTGGGACGCAGTATTTT. Residues: CASSSDASGGTQYF.